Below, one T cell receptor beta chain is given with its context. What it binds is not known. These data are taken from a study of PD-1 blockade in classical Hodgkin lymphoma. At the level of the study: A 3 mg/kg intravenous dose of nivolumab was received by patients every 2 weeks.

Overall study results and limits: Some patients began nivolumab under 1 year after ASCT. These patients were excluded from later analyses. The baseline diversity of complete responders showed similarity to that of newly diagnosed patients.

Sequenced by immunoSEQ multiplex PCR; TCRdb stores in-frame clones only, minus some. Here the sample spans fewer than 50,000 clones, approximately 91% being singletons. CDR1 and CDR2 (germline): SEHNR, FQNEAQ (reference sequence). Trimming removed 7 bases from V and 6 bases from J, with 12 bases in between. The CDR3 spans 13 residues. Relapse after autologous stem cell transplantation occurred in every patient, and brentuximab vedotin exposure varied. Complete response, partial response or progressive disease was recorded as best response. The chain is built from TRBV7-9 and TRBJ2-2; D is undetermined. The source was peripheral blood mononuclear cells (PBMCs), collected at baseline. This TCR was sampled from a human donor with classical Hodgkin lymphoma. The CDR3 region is CASTPSNPGELFF. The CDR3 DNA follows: TGTGCCAGCACCCCCAGTAACCCCGGGGAGCTGTTTTTT.